This TCR beta chain was sequenced in a study of blood T cell repertoires in COVID-19. Study-level information: PBMCs, B-cell-depleted T cells, or T cells were the source of the cDNA or gDNA that made up the material.

Germline V gene lookup returns CDR1 SGHVS and CDR2 FQNEAQ. Trimming cost V 5 bases and J 1 base; bases outside gene matches: 3. The CDR3 extends over 15 amino acids. Authors' processing steps: Reference gene primer amplification gave estimated nucleated cell counts. Produced via immunoSEQ multiplex PCR; TCRdb's table is partial and in-frame only. V, J and clone size were drawn from that table, and D and trimming were deduced from the DNA. This sample carries about 39,000 clones, approximately 89% of them seen once, and the ten largest clones take about 2.2%. This clone was observed a few times. The chain recombines TRBV7-8 with TRBJ1-3; 9 nucleotides match TRBD1. The sample comprised peripheral blood. The receptor was derived from a man aged 45 to 65 with active COVID-19. The CDR3 nucleotides are TGTGCCAGCAGCCGGGACAGGGCATCTGGAAACACCATATATTTT. Protein sequence: CASSRDRASGNTIYF.